The rows below give T cell receptor beta chains drawn from one sample of a study of T-cell memory formation after mild COVID-19. TCRdb processed the 5' RACE reads anew with MiXCR; each CDR3 protein has one entry. The data show around 200,000 distinct CDR3 sequences, about 18% seen once. Sample: PBMCs or a T cell subset sorted from them (not recorded which). These receptors all come from a man between 18 and 35 years old who had mild COVID-19 (a few samples of this study predate the infection). Cell type and time point are not known. The CDR3 runs from the conserved cysteine through the conserved F or W. The D gene is left open where the match is weak. Some rows mark clone size as missing; the rest say once, few, many or name a class of expanded clone.

>TRBJ2-7|-|few|TRBV6-5
TGTGCCAGCAGTTACTCTTTCCGTTACGAGCAGTACTTC
CASSYSFRYEQYF
>TRBJ2-2|TRBD2|few|TRBV20-1
TGCAGTGCTAGCGGCCCGGGACTAGGCAACACCGGGGAGCTGTTTTTT
CSASGPGLGNTGELFF
>TRBJ2-7|TRBD2|few|TRBV12-3/TRBV12-4
TGTGCCAGCAGTCCAAGCGGGAGCTCCTACGAGCAGTACTTC
CASSPSGSSYEQYF
>TRBJ1-6|-|-|TRBV4-3
TGCGCCAGCAGCCAAGAGGAAGGTTTTGGAATGCTCCACTTT
CASSQEEGFGMLHF
>TRBJ1-1|TRBD1|many|TRBV5-1
TGCGCCAGCAGCTTGGGGACAGGGACCACTGAAGCTTTCTTT
CASSLGTGTTEAFF
>TRBJ1-5|-|-|TRBV2
TGTGCCAGCAGTGAATCGGTTCAGCCCCAGCATTTT
CASSESVQPQHF
>TRBJ2-3|-|-|TRBV5-5
TGTGCCAGCAGCGTCTTAACCCCGAGCACAGATACGCAGTATTTT
CASSVLTPSTDTQYF
>TRBJ1-2|-|-|TRBV7-2
TGTGCCAGCAGCCACCAAACCACCACTCCAGGTGCAGGCTACACCTTC
CASSHQTTTPGAGYTF
>TRBJ1-1|-|few|TRBV10-1
TGCGCCAGCAGTGCGAGGGTGCACACTGAAGCTTTCTTT
CASSARVHTEAFF
>TRBJ2-1|TRBD2|few|TRBV4-3
TGCGCCAGCAGCCGAGGTTGGGGCGGGGGGGCTCGCCGCTCCTACAATGAGCAGTTCTTC
CASSRGWGGGARRSYNEQFF
>TRBJ1-1|-|few|TRBV28
TGTGCCAGCAGTTCGTCTGGGGCCCACGCTTTCTTT
CASSSSGAHAFF
>TRBJ2-3|TRBD2|-|TRBV4-1
TGCGCCAGCAGCCAAGCGCGGGACTACACCACAGATACGCAGTATTTT
CASSQARDYTTDTQYF
>TRBJ1-1|-|few|TRBV11-2
TGTGCCAGCAGCTTCACAGGGCACACTGAAGCTTTCTTT
CASSFTGHTEAFF
>TRBJ2-5|TRBD2|few|TRBV20-1
TGCAGTGCTAGAGAGCTAGCGGGGAGAGAGACCCAGTACTTC
CSARELAGRETQYF
>TRBJ2-2|-|-|TRBV18
TGTGCCAGCTCACCCTTCGGAGGGGCTGTAAATACCGGGGAGCTGTTTTTT
CASSPFGGAVNTGELFF
>TRBJ1-1|-|few|TRBV4-3
TGCGCCAGCAGCCAAGATATGAGGCAGGGGATCGCTGAAGCTTTCTTT
CASSQDMRQGIAEAFF
>TRBJ1-4|-|-|TRBV5-1
TGCGCCAGCAGCTTAGCGGACAGCCGGAATGAAAAACTGTTTTTT
CASSLADSRNEKLFF
>TRBJ1-1|TRBD1|few|TRBV2
TGTGCCAGCAGTGAATTGGGACAGGGGAACACTGAAGCTTTCTTT
CASSELGQGNTEAFF
>TRBJ2-3|-|many|TRBV4-1
TGCGCCAGCAGCCAACGCCAGGGAGCCACAGATACGCAGTATTTT
CASSQRQGATDTQYF
>TRBJ2-3|TRBD2|-|TRBV18
TGTGCCAACCGTCGGGGGGGGCATGAAGATACGCAGTATTTT
CANRRGGHEDTQYF
>TRBJ2-3|TRBD1|few|TRBV25-1
TGTGCCAGCAGTGAATATCTGGGACAGGGGGATACGCAGTATTTT
CASSEYLGQGDTQYF
>TRBJ2-3|-|-|TRBV7-3
TGTGCCAGCAGCCTGAGGCCAATCTCTCCTGGCACAGATACGCAGTATTTT
CASSLRPISPGTDTQYF
>TRBJ1-1|-|few|TRBV6-2/TRBV6-3
TGTGCCAGCAGTACGGGGGGGACTGAAGCTTTCTTT
CASSTGGTEAFF
>TRBJ2-1|TRBD2|few|TRBV20-1
TGCAGTGCTTTCACCGGGACTAGCGGATTCAATGAGCAGTTCTTC
CSAFTGTSGFNEQFF
>TRBJ2-1|TRBD1|few|TRBV6-5
TGTGCCACCGAGGCCGGGACAGGGACCAATGAGCAGTTCTTC
CATEAGTGTNEQFF
>TRBJ2-1|TRBD1|-|TRBV5-6
TGTGCCAGCAGCCAGGGACAGGGGGCCCTCCATGAGCAGTTCTTC
CASSQGQGALHEQFF
>TRBJ2-7|TRBD1|few|TRBV5-4
TGTGCCAGCAGGGACAGGGGTGAGCACGAGCAGTACTTC
CASRDRGEHEQYF
>TRBJ1-6|-|-|TRBV7-2
TGTGCCAGCAGCTCAGACCCCAGAGGAAGCTCCTATAATTCACCCCTCCACTTT
CASSSDPRGSSYNSPLHF
>TRBJ2-3|TRBD2|many|TRBV5-1
TGCGCCAGCAGCCGGCGGACTAGCGGGGGGGATACAGATACGCAGTATTTT
CASSRRTSGGDTDTQYF
>TRBJ2-1|-|-|TRBV7-2
TGTGCCAGCAGCTTACGCAGGGATTCCTACAATGAGCAGTTCTTC
CASSLRRDSYNEQFF
>TRBJ1-1|-|-|TRBV11-2
TGTGCCAGCAGCTTTAGTGGGGGGGGCACTGAAGCTTTCTTT
CASSFSGGGTEAFF
>TRBJ1-1|-|few|TRBV9
TGTGCCAGCAGCGTAGAGGCGAGCACTGAAGCTTTCTTT
CASSVEASTEAFF
>TRBJ1-1|-|-|TRBV6-6
TGTGCCAGCAGTTACTCCTCAGTTGGGGGCACTGAAGCTTTCTTT
CASSYSSVGGTEAFF
>TRBJ2-2|-|many|TRBV24-1
TGTGCCACCGAGGGGGATTCCGGGGAGCTGTTTTTT
CATEGDSGELFF
>TRBJ2-3|TRBD2|few|TRBV6-2/TRBV6-3
TGTGCCACCCTCCGGGGGGGCCGGGAGTATTTT
CATLRGGREYF
>TRBJ2-5|-|-|TRBV29-1
TGCAGCGTTAGGTCCACCGGGGAGACCCAGTACTTC
CSVRSTGETQYF
>TRBJ2-7|-|-|TRBV5-1
TGCGCCAGCAGCTTGGGAGAAGGCGTCTCCTACGAGCAGTACTTC
CASSLGEGVSYEQYF
>TRBJ2-5|-|few|TRBV20-1
TGCAGTGCGGGTAAACTGGCGGCAAGGGAGACCCAGTACTTC
CSAGKLAARETQYF
>TRBJ2-6|TRBD2|few|TRBV5-5
TGTGCCAGCAGCTTGGCCGGGGGGAGTGGGGCCAACGTCCTGACTTTC
CASSLAGGSGANVLTF
>TRBJ2-1|TRBD2|-|TRBV29-1
TGCAGCGTTGGCAGGGACTACGAGCAGTTCTTC
CSVGRDYEQFF
>TRBJ1-1|TRBD1|few|TRBV6-1
TGTGCCAGCACCCAAGAGCCAGGGGGGCGAGTGGGAGCTTTCTTT
CASTQEPGGRVGAFF
>TRBJ2-2|-|many|TRBV5-6
TGTGCCAGCAGCTCCTACAGGCTCGCGAACACCGGGGAGCTGTTTTTT
CASSSYRLANTGELFF
>TRBJ2-4|TRBD1|few|TRBV5-1
TGCGCCAGCAGCCCCCCAGGGGGCCTCCTTCAGTACTTC
CASSPPGGLLQYF
>TRBJ2-2|-|-|TRBV18
TGTGCCAGCTCACCACAGGATATAGCTTCGTCCGGGGAGCTGTTTTTT
CASSPQDIASSGELFF
>TRBJ2-3|-|few|TRBV6-2/TRBV6-3
TGTGCCAGCAGTTACGACGGGGCATCAAATACGCAGTATTTT
CASSYDGASNTQYF
>TRBJ2-3|TRBD1|-|TRBV9
TGTGCCAGCAGCGTGGCCCCCACAGGGGGCCCAGATACGCAGTATTTT
CASSVAPTGGPDTQYF
>TRBJ1-6|-|-|TRBV10-3
TGTGCCATCAGTGAGGGTGTACTCATCTATAATTCACCCCTCCACTTT
CAISEGVLIYNSPLHF
>TRBJ2-5|TRBD1|-|TRBV5-1
TGCGCCAGCAGCTCTCACTGGGGACAGGGGGAAGAGACCCAGTACTTC
CASSSHWGQGEETQYF
>TRBJ1-3|-|many|TRBV12-3/TRBV12-4
TGTGCCAGCAGCCAAACCGGAAACACCATATATTTT
CASSQTGNTIYF
>TRBJ2-1|TRBD2|-|TRBV7-9
TGTGCCAGCAGCTCCGGGCCGGCGGGGGGGTACAATGAGCAGTTCTTC
CASSSGPAGGYNEQFF
>TRBJ1-1|-|few|TRBV19
TGTGCCAGCCACTCCCGGGGGGGGTTGGAAACTTTCTTT
CASHSRGGLETFF
>TRBJ2-5|-|-|TRBV28
TGTGCCAGCAGTCCTCTAGTGTCGAAGACCCAGTACTTC
CASSPLVSKTQYF
>TRBJ2-3|-|-|TRBV2
TGTGCCAGCAGCTTACGACCACCAGATACGCAGTATTTT
CASSLRPPDTQYF
>TRBJ2-4|-|-|TRBV7-2
TGTGCCAGCAGCCTAATAGGGAACATTCAGTACTTC
CASSLIGNIQYF
>TRBJ1-2|TRBD1|-|TRBV6-5
TGTGCCAGCAGTTACTCGGGCAAGGGGGCGGATGGCTACACCTTC
CASSYSGKGADGYTF